A selection of T cell receptor beta chains follows, all from one sample in a study of T cells after posttransplantation cyclophosphamide. Measured with immunoSEQ multiplex PCR; TCRdb has only the in-frame clones, and not every one. The sample holds some 50,000 clones, and no clone turns up only once. The sample consisted of PBMCs. The receptor set was obtained from a man aged 40-50 years in good health, CMV-negative, and a related stem cell transplant donor. Each CDR3 is given with its conserved first and last residue. The order of the fields is CDR3 protein, J gene, V gene.

CDR3aa: CASSLGGDAIQYF; j_gene: TRBJ2-4; v_gene: TRBV5-1
CDR3aa: CAWSVLRQPQHF; j_gene: TRBJ1-5; v_gene: TRBV30
CDR3aa: CASSPGLAENTGELFF; j_gene: TRBJ2-2; v_gene: TRBV7-6
CDR3aa: CASSPTGPQNTGELFF; j_gene: TRBJ2-2; v_gene: TRBV7-2
CDR3aa: CASSVDSNTEAFF; j_gene: TRBJ1-1; v_gene: TRBV9
CDR3aa: CASTGGNYGYTF; j_gene: TRBJ1-2; v_gene: TRBV19
CDR3aa: CASSLGGTSTDTQYF; j_gene: TRBJ2-3; v_gene: TRBV5-8
CDR3aa: CASSPPELNGYTF; j_gene: TRBJ1-2; v_gene: TRBV18
CDR3aa: CASSFGGPRGRYEQYF; j_gene: TRBJ2-7; v_gene: TRBV5-4
CDR3aa: CASSMEGGNQPQHF; j_gene: TRBJ1-5; v_gene: TRBV5-8
CDR3aa: CASSSRGQQETQYF; j_gene: TRBJ2-5; v_gene: TRBV5-5
CDR3aa: CSVVKASTDTQYF; j_gene: TRBJ2-3; v_gene: TRBV29-1
CDR3aa: CASSPLAGGRSSYNEQFF; j_gene: TRBJ2-1; v_gene: TRBV11-2
CDR3aa: CSTTGFDGYTF; j_gene: TRBJ1-2; v_gene: TRBV20-1
CDR3aa: CASSSTGFNGYEQYF; j_gene: -; v_gene: TRBV28
CDR3aa: CASSWGESTDTQYF; j_gene: TRBJ2-3; v_gene: TRBV5-1
CDR3aa: CASSLEAVGNYEQYF; j_gene: TRBJ2-7; v_gene: TRBV11-2
CDR3aa: CASSAGGAETQYF; j_gene: TRBJ2-5; v_gene: TRBV19
CDR3aa: CASSTGTESYEQYF; j_gene: -; v_gene: TRBV5-1